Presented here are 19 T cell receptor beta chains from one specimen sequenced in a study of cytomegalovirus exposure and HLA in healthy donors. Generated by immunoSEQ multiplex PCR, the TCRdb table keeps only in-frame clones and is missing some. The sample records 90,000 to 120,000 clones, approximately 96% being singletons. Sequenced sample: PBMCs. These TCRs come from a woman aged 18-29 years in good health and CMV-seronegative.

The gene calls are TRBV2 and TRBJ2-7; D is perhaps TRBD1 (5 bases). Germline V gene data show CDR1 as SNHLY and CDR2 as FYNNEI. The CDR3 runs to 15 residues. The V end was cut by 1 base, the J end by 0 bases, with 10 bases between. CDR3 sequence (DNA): TGTGCCAGCAGTGAAGGTAAAGGGGTCTCCTACGAGCAGTACTTC. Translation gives CASSEGKGVSYEQYF.

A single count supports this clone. CDR3 DNA sequence: TGTGCCAGCAGCCCGATGGGGACCCCCGTCCCAGGGGTTTATGGCTACACCTTC. As protein: CASSPMGTPVPGVYGYTF. The chain recombines TRBV11-2 with TRBJ1-2, with D tentatively TRBD1 (6 bases). The CDR3 consists of 18 residues. V was pared by 5 bases and J by 5 bases, with 27 bases between. Germline CDR1 is SGHAT and CDR2 is FQNNGV.

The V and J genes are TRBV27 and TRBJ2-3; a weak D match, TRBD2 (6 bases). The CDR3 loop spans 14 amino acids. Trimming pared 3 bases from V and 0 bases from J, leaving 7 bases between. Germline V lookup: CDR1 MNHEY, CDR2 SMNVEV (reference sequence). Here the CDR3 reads CASSFGTSTDTQYF. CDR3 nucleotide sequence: TGTGCCAGCAGTTTTGGGACTAGCACAGATACGCAGTATTTT.

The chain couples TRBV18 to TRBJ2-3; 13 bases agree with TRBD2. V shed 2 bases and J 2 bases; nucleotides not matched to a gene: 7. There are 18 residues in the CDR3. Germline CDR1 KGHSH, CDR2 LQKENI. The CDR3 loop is CASSPTRTSGGVTDTQYF. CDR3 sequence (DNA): TGTGCCAGCTCACCAACCCGGACTAGCGGGGGAGTCACAGATACGCAGTATTTT.

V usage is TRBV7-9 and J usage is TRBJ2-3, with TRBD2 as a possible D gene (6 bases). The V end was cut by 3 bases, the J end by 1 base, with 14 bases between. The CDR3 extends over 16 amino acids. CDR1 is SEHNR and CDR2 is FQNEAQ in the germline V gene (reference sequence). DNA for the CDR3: TGTGCCAGCAGCTTGGGAGCCGGGGGACGCACAGATACGCAGTATTTT. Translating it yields CASSLGAGGRTDTQYF.

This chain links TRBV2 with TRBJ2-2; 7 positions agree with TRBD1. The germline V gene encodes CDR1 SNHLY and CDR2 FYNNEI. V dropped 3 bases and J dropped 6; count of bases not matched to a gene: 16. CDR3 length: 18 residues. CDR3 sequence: CASSESPQFGTVPGELFF. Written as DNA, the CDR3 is TGTGCCAGCAGTGAGTCACCTCAATTCGGGACAGTACCCGGGGAGCTGTTTTTT.

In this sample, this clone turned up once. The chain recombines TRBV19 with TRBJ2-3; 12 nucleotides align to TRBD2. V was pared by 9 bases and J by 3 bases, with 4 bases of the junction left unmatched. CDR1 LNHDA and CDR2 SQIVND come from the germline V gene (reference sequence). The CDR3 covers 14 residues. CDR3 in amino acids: CASLGTSGTDTQYF. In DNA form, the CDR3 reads TGTGCCAGCCTCGGGACTAGCGGGACAGATACGCAGTATTTT. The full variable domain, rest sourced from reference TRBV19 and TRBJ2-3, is DGGITQSPKYLFRKEGQNVTLSCEQNLNHDAMYWYRQDPGQGLRLIYYSQIVNDFQKGDIAEGYSVSREKKESFPLTVTSAQKNPTAFYLCASLGTSGTDTQYFGPGTRLTVL.

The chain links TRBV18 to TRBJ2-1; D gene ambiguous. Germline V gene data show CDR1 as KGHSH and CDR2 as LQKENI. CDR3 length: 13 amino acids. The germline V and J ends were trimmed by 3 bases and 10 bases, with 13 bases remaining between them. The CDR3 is CASSPRLDGEQFF. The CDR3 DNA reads TGTGCCAGCTCACCCCGACTTGATGGGGAGCAGTTCTTC.

This CDR3 is CASREQGALGNTIYF. CDR3 DNA: TGTGCCAGCAGGGAACAGGGGGCGCTTGGAAACACCATATATTTT. The J gene is TRBJ1-3, the V gene TRBV28; 9 bases are a match to TRBD1. Germline-derived CDR1 and CDR2 are MDHEN and SYDVKM. V lost 6 bases, J lost 3 bases, and 6 bases stayed unmatched. The CDR3 totals 15 residues.

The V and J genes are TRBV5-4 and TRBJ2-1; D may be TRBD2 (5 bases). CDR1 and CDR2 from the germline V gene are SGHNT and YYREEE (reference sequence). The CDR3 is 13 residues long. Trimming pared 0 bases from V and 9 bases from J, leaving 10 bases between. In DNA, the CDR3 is TGTGCCAGCAGCTTGGACGGGATCGGTGAGCAGTTCTTC. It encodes CASSLDGIGEQFF.

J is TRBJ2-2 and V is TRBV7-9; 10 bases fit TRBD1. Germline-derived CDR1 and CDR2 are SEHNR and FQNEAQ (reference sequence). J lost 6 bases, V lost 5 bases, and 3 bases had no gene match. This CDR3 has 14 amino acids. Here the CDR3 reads CASSPTGGPGELFF. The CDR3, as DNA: TGTGCCAGCAGCCCGACAGGGGGCCCCGGGGAGCTGTTTTTT.

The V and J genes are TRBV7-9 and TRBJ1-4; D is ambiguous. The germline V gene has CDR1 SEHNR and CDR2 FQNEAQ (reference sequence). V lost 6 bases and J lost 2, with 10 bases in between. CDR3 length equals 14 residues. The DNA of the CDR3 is TGTGCCAGCAGGGCCGACAATACTAATGAAAAACTGTTTTTT. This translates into CASRADNTNEKLFF. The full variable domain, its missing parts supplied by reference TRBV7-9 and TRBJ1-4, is DTGVSQNPRHKITKRGQNVTFRCDPISEHNRLYWYRQTLGQGPEFLTYFQNEAQLEKSRLLSDRFSAERPKGSFSTLEIQRTEQGDSAMYLCASRADNTNEKLFFGSGTQLSVL.

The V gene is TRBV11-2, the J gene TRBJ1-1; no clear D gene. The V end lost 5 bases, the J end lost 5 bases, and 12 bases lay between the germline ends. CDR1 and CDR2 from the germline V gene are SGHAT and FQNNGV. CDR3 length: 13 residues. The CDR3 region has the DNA TGTGCCAGCAGCCCGATTTCTCGGACTGAAGCTTTCTTT. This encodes CASSPISRTEAFF.

The CDR3 sequence: CASSSPGGPEQFF. DNA for the CDR3: TGTGCCAGCAGCTCACCGGGGGGGCCAGAGCAGTTCTTC. The rearrangement joins TRBV7-2 to TRBJ2-1; TRBD2 aligns across 8 bases. CDR1 is SGHTA and CDR2 is FQGNSA in the germline V gene. The CDR3 runs 13 residues. V dropped 4 bases and J dropped 10; count of bases not matched to a gene: 6.

The CDR3 DNA follows: TGTGCCAGAACACACCGGGACAGGGGATATTACGACTATGGCTACACCTTC. It encodes CARTHRDRGYYDYGYTF. J is TRBJ1-2 and V is TRBV2; 10 bases map to TRBD1. The trim removed 9 bases at V and 3 bases at J, leaving 16 bases unmatched. This CDR3 has 17 residues. The germline V gene encodes CDR1 SNHLY and CDR2 FYNNEI.

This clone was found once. CDR3 sequence reads: CASSPWTGEIGELFF. CDR3 in DNA: TGTGCCAGCTCACCCTGGACAGGGGAGATCGGGGAGCTGTTTTTT. The chain links TRBV18 to TRBJ2-2; 9 bases are shared with TRBD1. The V gene end was trimmed by 3 bases and the J gene end by 7 bases; junction bases not matched to a gene: 6. This CDR3 spans 15 amino acids. The germline gives CDR1 KGHSH, CDR2 LQKENI.

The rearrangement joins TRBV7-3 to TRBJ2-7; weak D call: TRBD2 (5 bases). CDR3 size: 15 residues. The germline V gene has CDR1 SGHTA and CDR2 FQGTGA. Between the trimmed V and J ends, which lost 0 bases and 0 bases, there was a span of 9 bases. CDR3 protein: CASSLTPRDSYEQYF. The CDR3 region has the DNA TGTGCCAGCAGCTTAACCCCTCGGGACTCCTACGAGCAGTACTTC. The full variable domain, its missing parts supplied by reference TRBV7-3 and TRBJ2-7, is GAGVSQTPSNKVTEKGKYVELRCDPISGHTALYWYRQSLGQGPEFLIYFQGTGAADDSGLPNDRFFAVRPEGSVSTLKIQRTERGDSAVYLCASSLTPRDSYEQYFGPGTRLTVT.

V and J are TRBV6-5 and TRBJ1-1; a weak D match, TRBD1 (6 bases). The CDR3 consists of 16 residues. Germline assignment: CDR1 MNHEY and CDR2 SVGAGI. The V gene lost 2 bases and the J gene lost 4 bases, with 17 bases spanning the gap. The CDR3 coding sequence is TGTGCCAGCAGTTACGGACCGGGACAAATTGGCACTGAAGCTTTCTTT. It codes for CASSYGPGQIGTEAFF.

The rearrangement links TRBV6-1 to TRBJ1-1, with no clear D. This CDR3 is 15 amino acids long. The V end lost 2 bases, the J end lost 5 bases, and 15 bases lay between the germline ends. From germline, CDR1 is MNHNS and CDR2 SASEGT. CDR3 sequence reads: CASSESPGPRTEAFF. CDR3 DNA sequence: TGTGCCAGCAGTGAAAGCCCAGGCCCCCGGACTGAAGCTTTCTTT.